This T cell receptor beta chain was found in a study of T-cell reconstitution after alpha-beta-depleted transplantation in children. The study, taken as a whole, reports: It was surviving recipient T cells and thymic progenitors that gave some patients high TCRbeta diversity at day 60. Alpha-beta T cells present about two months after transplant were reported to originate from several hundred expanded graft clones.

Researchers prepared the TCRbeta library using unique molecular identifiers, the study reports. One entry per CDR3 protein results from TCRdb running MiXCR on the PCR reads. Altogether 250,000 to 350,000 distinct CDR3 sequences are present, approximately 23% being singletons, with the ten largest covering 10% to 11%. As to this clonotype: The target antigen is unknown.

The CDR3 totals 12 residues. The germline V and J ends were trimmed by 3 bases and 9 bases, with 9 bases remaining between them. Germline CDR1 LGHNA, CDR2 YNFKEQ. The V and J genes are TRBV4-2 and TRBJ1-5; D is unresolved. This sequence was found in a male patient under 18 who had a stem cell transplant for acute lymphoblastic leukemia, so the T cells may come from the graft donor. The sequences come from PBMCs, mostly from graft donor cells, collected 180 days after TCRalphabeta/CD19-depleted stem cell transplant. The CDR3 loop is CASSQPTGPQHF. CDR3 nucleotide sequence: TGTGCCAGCAGCCAGCCAACTGGGCCCCAGCATTTT.